Below, 17 T cell receptor beta chains from the same sample are listed, as sequenced in a study of blood T cell repertoires in COVID-19. The data were produced by immunoSEQ multiplex PCR, yet TCRdb's version contains in-frame clones alone and is incomplete. In the table there are around 99,000 clones, approximately 90% of which are singletons. Sequencing used peripheral blood. Receptors originate from a man aged 45 to 65 with acute or convalescent COVID-19.

The gene calls are TRBV5-4 and TRBJ2-5, with TRBD1 matching over 8 bases. Looked up from germline, CDR1 is SGHNT and CDR2 is YYREEE (reference sequence). The CDR3 is 17 residues long. V shed 0 bases, J shed 0 bases, and the junction held 7 bases outside the gene matches. The CDR3 spells CASSLAGTGKYQETQYF. The DNA for the CDR3 is TGTGCCAGCAGCTTGGCCGGGACAGGAAAGTACCAAGAGACCCAGTACTTC.

This clone was picked up one time. The gene calls are TRBV18 and TRBJ2-1; no firm D call. Between the trimmed V and J ends, which lost 3 bases and 0 bases, there was a span of 12 bases. Looked up from germline, CDR1 is KGHSH and CDR2 is LQKENI. This CDR3 is 16 amino acids long. The CDR3 protein is CASSPFVSSSYNEQFF. The CDR3 region has the DNA TGTGCCAGCTCACCGTTCGTTTCCAGCTCCTACAATGAGCAGTTCTTC.

The genes are TRBV7-6 and TRBJ2-5, with a weak D call TRBD1 (6 bases). The CDR3 loop spans 17 amino acids. Germline loops: CDR1 SGHVS, CDR2 FNYEAQ. Trimming removed 4 bases from V and 4 bases from J, with 22 bases in between. The CDR3 loop is CASSSRPRGGWGETQYF. CDR3 DNA sequence: TGTGCCAGCAGCTCTCGTCCCAGGGGCGGGTGGGGAGAGACCCAGTACTTC. Together with reference TRBV7-6 and TRBJ2-5, the CDR3 gives the full variable domain: GAGVSQSPRYKVTKRGQDVALRCDPISGHVSLYWYRQALGQGPEFLTYFNYEAQQDKSGLPNDRFSAERPEGSISTLTIQRTEQRDSAMYRCASSSRPRGGWGETQYFGPGTRLLVL.

The chain employs TRBV18 and TRBJ2-1; D might be TRBD2 (7 bases). The CDR3 contains 15 residues. Germline CDR1 and CDR2: KGHSH and LQKENI. V shed 4 bases and J shed 2 bases, with 12 bases lying between them. The CDR3 region is CASSLGGTTYNEQFF. The CDR3 DNA sequence: TGTGCCAGCTCACTAGGGGGGACTACCTACAATGAGCAGTTCTTC.

The V gene is TRBV5-1, the J gene TRBJ2-3; 15 bases line up with TRBD2. The CDR3 covers 19 residues. The junction had 12 bases not matched to a gene; V was cut back by 3 bases and J by 4 bases. The germline CDR1 and CDR2 sequences are SGHRS and YFSETQ. CDR3 sequence (DNA): TGCGCCAGCAGCTACCGGACTAGCGGGAGGGCCACGGTCGCAGATACGCAGTATTTT. As protein: CASSYRTSGRATVADTQYF.

Here the CDR3 reads CASSLGSGGPGLTDTQYF. The CDR3 DNA sequence: TGTGCCAGCAGCTTAGGGTCGGGAGGGCCGGGGCTTACAGATACGCAGTATTTT. The rearrangement uses TRBV11-3 and TRBJ2-3, with 8 bases aligning to TRBD2. V shed 1 base, J shed 3 bases, and the junction held 12 bases outside the gene matches. Per germline, CDR1 SGHNT and CDR2 YENEEA. This CDR3 contains 18 residues.

This chain connects TRBV7-9 to TRBJ2-7, with TRBD2 matching 14 bases. V shed 3 bases and J 2 bases; nucleotides not matched to a gene: 12. Germline V CDR1 and CDR2: SEHNR, FQNEAQ (reference sequence). This CDR3 region has 19 residues. The CDR3 spells CASSFSGLAGVYPTYEQYF. The CDR3, as DNA: TGTGCCAGCAGCTTCTCGGGACTAGCGGGAGTTTACCCTACCTACGAGCAGTACTTC.

The J gene is TRBJ2-1, the V gene TRBV6-2 or TRBV6-3; 7 bases fit TRBD2. CDR1 and CDR2 from the germline V gene are MNHEY and SVGEGT. V shed 5 bases, J shed 0 bases, and the junction held 7 bases outside the gene matches. This CDR3 spans 16 amino acids. CDR3 in amino acids: CASSQRGGSSYNEQFF. DNA of the CDR3: TGTGCCAGCAGTCAGAGGGGCGGGAGCTCCTACAATGAGCAGTTCTTC.

This clone has just one count. V and J are TRBV28 and TRBJ1-5; D gene ambiguous. V lost 7 bases and J lost 2, with 6 bases in between. Germline CDR1 is MDHEN and CDR2 is SYDVKM. This CDR3 spans 12 amino acids. CDR3: CASTEGNQPQHF. Here the CDR3 DNA reads TGTGCCAGCACCGAGGGCAATCAGCCCCAGCATTTT.

The chain links TRBV5-4 to TRBJ2-1; 8 bases fit TRBD2. V shed 4 bases, J shed 3 bases, and the junction held 6 bases outside the gene matches. The CDR3 is 15 residues long. Germline-derived CDR1 and CDR2 are SGHNT and YYREEE (reference sequence). This CDR3 is CASSLAGEVYNEQFF. As DNA, the CDR3 is TGTGCCAGCAGCCTAGCGGGCGAGGTCTACAATGAGCAGTTCTTC.

The chain recombines TRBV6-2 or TRBV6-3 with TRBJ1-6; 9 bases map to TRBD1. The J segment lost 9 bases and the V segment lost 6 bases, leaving 9 bases of the junction unmatched. This CDR3 contains 15 residues. The germline V gene encodes CDR1 MNHEY and CDR2 SVGEGT. The CDR3 DNA is TGTGCCAGCAGCCCGGGACAGGGACAATCTTCACCCCTCCACTTT. Translating it yields CASSPGQGQSSPLHF.

The J gene is TRBJ1-5, the V gene TRBV12-3 or TRBV12-4; perhaps TRBD1 as D (5 bases). V was pared by 4 bases and J by 7 bases, with 8 bases between. This CDR3 region has 12 residues. CDR3 bases: TGTGCCAGCAGTTGGTCAGGGCAGCCCCAGCATTTT. Its translation is CASSWSGQPQHF.

This chain joins TRBV18 and TRBJ1-1, with D unclear. Germline CDR1 and CDR2: KGHSH and LQKENI. V lost 1 base and J 6 bases, leaving 9 bases between the germline ends. CDR3 length: 13 amino acids. CDR3 residues: CASSPQGSAEAFF. The CDR3 nucleotides are TGTGCCAGCTCACCACAGGGTAGCGCTGAAGCTTTCTTT. Variable domain in full (rest from reference TRBV18 and TRBJ1-1): NAGVMQNPRHLVRRRGQEARLRCSPMKGHSHVYWYRQLPEEGLKFMVYLQKENIIDESGMPKERFSAEFPKEGPSILRIQQVVRGDSAAYFCASSPQGSAEAFFGQGTRLTVV.

This chain links TRBV30 with TRBJ2-2; 11 bases line up with TRBD2. This CDR3 is 15 amino acids long. V shed 8 bases and J 4 bases; nucleotides not matched to a gene: 9. Germline V CDR1 and CDR2: GTSNPN, SVGIG (reference sequence). The CDR3 region has the DNA TGTGCCGGAAAATTCGGACTAGCGGGCACCGGGGAGCTGTTTTTT. Its translation: CAGKFGLAGTGELFF.

In its sample, this clone was seen once. This chain links TRBV10-3 with TRBJ2-5, with TRBD2 matching over 14 bases. Germline trimming cut 6 bases from V and 0 bases from J; bases unmatched to any gene: 9. The length of the CDR3 is 18 residues. Germline values: CDR1 ENHRY, CDR2 SYGVKD. The CDR3 DNA reads TGTGCCATCAGCCCGGGACTAGCGGGAGCGGTGTACCAAGAGACCCAGTACTTC. Protein: CAISPGLAGAVYQETQYF.

The J gene is TRBJ2-7, the V gene TRBV29-1, with D possibly being TRBD2 (5 bases). Germline assignment: CDR1 SQVTM and CDR2 ANQGSEA. The CDR3 has 12 residues. Trimming removed 4 bases from V and 2 bases from J, with 9 bases in between. The DNA for the CDR3 is TGCAGCGTTGGACGGGAACCCTACGAGCAGTACTTC. This translates into CSVGREPYEQYF.

This chain connects TRBV20-1 to TRBJ1-6; 7 bases match TRBD1. This CDR3 is built from 17 residues. CDR1 and CDR2 from the germline V gene are DFQATT and SNEGSKA (reference sequence). The trim removed 3 bases at V and 9 bases at J, leaving 17 bases unmatched. The DNA for the CDR3 is TGCAGTGCTAGTAGCCAACTTAGGGGGCGGGAGGGTTCACCCCTCCACTTT. This gives the protein CSASSQLRGREGSPLHF.